The rows below give T cell receptor beta chains drawn from one sample of a study of blood T cells in healthy people across ages. TCRdb re-derived calls from the 5' RACE reads in MiXCR, one entry per CDR3 protein. The sample records under 1 million distinct CDR3 sequences, roughly 44% being singletons. What was sequenced was blood. These receptors all stem from a man aged 55 to 70 in good health. Each CDR3 is given with its conserved first and last residue. A D gene is named only where the DNA matches it firmly. The size of a clone is reported for some rows only, either as once, few or many, or as a class for expanded clones.

v_call: TRBV6-2/TRBV6-3; clone_size: few; d_call: .; j_call: TRBJ1-4; cdr3_aa: CASSYSGTPEKLFF; cdr3_nt: TGTGCCAGCAGTTACTCGGGGACACCTGAAAAACTGTTTTTT
v_call: TRBV20-1; clone_size: few; d_call: .; j_call: TRBJ1-6; cdr3_aa: CSARLSRVHNSPLHF; cdr3_nt: TGCAGTGCTAGGTTGTCCAGGGTCCATAATTCACCCCTCCACTTT
v_call: TRBV29-1; clone_size: once; d_call: TRBD1; j_call: TRBJ2-2; cdr3_aa: CSVAWGTVLTGELFF; cdr3_nt: TGCAGCGTCGCTTGGGGGACAGTTCTTACCGGGGAGCTGTTTTTT
v_call: TRBV7-9; clone_size: .; d_call: .; j_call: TRBJ2-2; cdr3_aa: CVSSSSGRRGPRKDGELFF; cdr3_nt: TGTGTCAGCAGCTCCTCAGGGAGGAGGGGCCCGAGAAAGGACGGGGAGCTGTTTTTT
v_call: TRBV2; clone_size: .; d_call: TRBD2; j_call: TRBJ2-5; cdr3_aa: CASRGTSGGAFQETQYF; cdr3_nt: TGTGCCAGCAGGGGGACTAGCGGGGGGGCCTTCCAAGAGACCCAGTACTTC
v_call: TRBV9; clone_size: .; d_call: .; j_call: TRBJ2-7; cdr3_aa: CASSPGRGGYEQYF; cdr3_nt: TGTGCCAGCAGCCCGGGGCGGGGTGGATACGAGCAGTACTTC
v_call: TRBV6-5; clone_size: .; d_call: .; j_call: TRBJ1-6; cdr3_aa: CASITDGSGVNNSPLHF; cdr3_nt: TGTGCCAGCATTACGGACGGCTCCGGAGTAAATAATTCGCCCCTCCACTTT
v_call: TRBV15; clone_size: .; d_call: TRBD2; j_call: TRBJ2-7; cdr3_aa: CATSRDVPRRGSGGYEQYF; cdr3_nt: TGTGCCACCAGCAGAGATGTCCCCAGGCGTGGTAGCGGGGGGTACGAGCAGTACTTC
v_call: TRBV5-1; clone_size: .; d_call: TRBD1; j_call: TRBJ2-3; cdr3_aa: CASSRQGYTQYF; cdr3_nt: TGCGCCAGCAGCAGACAGGGATATACGCAGTATTTT
v_call: TRBV20-1; clone_size: .; d_call: TRBD1; j_call: TRBJ2-5; cdr3_aa: CSARRPGTGGETQYF; cdr3_nt: TGCAGTGCTAGACGACCCGGGACAGGGGGGGAGACCCAGTACTTC
v_call: TRBV7-2; clone_size: .; d_call: .; j_call: TRBJ1-1; cdr3_aa: CASSSQITNTEAFF; cdr3_nt: TGTGCCAGCAGCTCGCAGATAACTAACACTGAAGCTTTCTTT
v_call: TRBV6-8; clone_size: few; d_call: .; j_call: TRBJ2-7; cdr3_aa: CASSYTANYEQYF; cdr3_nt: TGTGCCAGCAGTTACACGGCCAACTACGAGCAGTACTTC
v_call: TRBV20-1; clone_size: .; d_call: TRBD2; j_call: TRBJ2-5; cdr3_aa: CSARDASGGAGETQYF; cdr3_nt: TGCAGTGCTAGAGATGCTAGCGGGGGGGCCGGAGAGACCCAGTACTTC
v_call: TRBV28; clone_size: few; d_call: .; j_call: TRBJ2-7; cdr3_aa: CASSSPETGRSEQYF; cdr3_nt: TGTGCCAGCAGTTCCCCCGAGACAGGGAGGTCCGAGCAGTACTTC
v_call: TRBV5-1; clone_size: few; d_call: TRBD1; j_call: TRBJ1-1; cdr3_aa: CASSLGQGTMNTEAFF; cdr3_nt: TGCGCCAGCAGCTTGGGACAGGGTACTATGAACACTGAAGCTTTCTTT
v_call: TRBV4-1; clone_size: few; d_call: TRBD2; j_call: TRBJ2-7; cdr3_aa: CASSHSSGTSKYEQYF; cdr3_nt: TGCGCCAGCAGCCATTCGTCCGGGACTAGCAAATACGAGCAGTACTTC
v_call: TRBV12-3/TRBV12-4; clone_size: few; d_call: TRBD2; j_call: TRBJ2-5; cdr3_aa: CASSTSGGAGETQYF; cdr3_nt: TGTGCCAGCAGCACTAGCGGGGGGGCCGGGGAGACCCAGTACTTC
v_call: TRBV4-3; clone_size: once; d_call: .; j_call: TRBJ2-3; cdr3_aa: CASSQGLAPLGDTQYF; cdr3_nt: TGCGCCAGCAGCCAAGGGCTAGCACCCCTCGGAGATACGCAGTATTTT
v_call: TRBV29-1; clone_size: few; d_call: .; j_call: TRBJ2-3; cdr3_aa: CSLIGTDTQYF; cdr3_nt: TGCAGCCTTATTGGCACAGATACGCAGTATTTT
v_call: TRBV5-1; clone_size: once; d_call: TRBD1; j_call: TRBJ2-6; cdr3_aa: CASGGQYSGANVLTF; cdr3_nt: TGCGCCAGCGGGGGACAGTACTCTGGGGCCAACGTCCTGACTTTC
v_call: TRBV7-9; clone_size: .; d_call: TRBD1; j_call: TRBJ2-7; cdr3_aa: CASNQGAGNEQYF; cdr3_nt: TGTGCCAGCAACCAGGGGGCGGGAAACGAGCAGTACTTC
v_call: TRBV11-3; clone_size: few; d_call: TRBD1; j_call: TRBJ1-6; cdr3_aa: CASSREGQVNSPLHF; cdr3_nt: TGTGCCAGCAGCCGGGAAGGACAGGTTAATTCACCCCTCCACTTT
v_call: TRBV5-1; clone_size: .; d_call: TRBD1; j_call: TRBJ2-7; cdr3_aa: CASSLDLYPGTDPYEQYF; cdr3_nt: TGCGCCAGCAGCTTGGATCTGTATCCCGGGACAGATCCTTACGAGCAGTACTTC
v_call: TRBV28; clone_size: .; d_call: .; j_call: TRBJ1-2; cdr3_aa: CASIQATYHYGYTF; cdr3_nt: TGTGCCAGCATACAGGCCACATATCACTATGGCTACACCTTC
v_call: TRBV20-1; clone_size: .; d_call: TRBD2; j_call: TRBJ2-1; cdr3_aa: CSARLAGGYYNEQFF; cdr3_nt: TGCAGTGCAAGACTAGCGGGGGGGTACTACAATGAGCAGTTCTTC
v_call: TRBV5-6; clone_size: .; d_call: .; j_call: TRBJ2-7; cdr3_aa: CASSVGHFYEQYF; cdr3_nt: TGTGCCAGCAGCGTGGGACACTTCTACGAGCAGTACTTC
v_call: TRBV7-2; clone_size: .; d_call: TRBD1; j_call: TRBJ1-1; cdr3_aa: CASSQLMGQVSTEAFF; cdr3_nt: TGTGCCAGCAGCCAGCTTATGGGACAGGTTAGCACTGAAGCTTTCTTT
v_call: TRBV6-1; clone_size: .; d_call: .; j_call: TRBJ2-1; cdr3_aa: CASKLRWGTYSQETQFF; cdr3_nt: TGTGCCAGCAAATTACGTTGGGGAACCTATTCCCAAGAGACCCAGTTCTTC